This TCR beta chain was captured in a study of OX40 agonist ivuxolimab in advanced cancers. The repertoire was sequenced with immunoSEQ multiplex PCR; TCRdb's copy has only in-frame clones and lacks some. The sample consists of around 20,000 clones, about 88% of them appearing once. Sequences were derived from CD4+ or CD8+ T cells sorted from blood, sampled in a trial of the OX40 agonist ivuxolimab. This receptor was obtained from an adult with an advanced solid tumor such as melanoma, head and neck, liver or kidney cancer.

CDR3 bases: TGTGCCAGCAGCCAAGAAACGTTAGGGGGGTGGGGCAATGAGCAGTTCTTC. Residues: CASSQETLGGWGNEQFF. The genes are TRBV4-2 and TRBJ2-1; either TRBD1 or TRBD2 may supply D (6 bases each). The germline V gene encodes CDR1 LGHNA and CDR2 YNFKEQ. This CDR3 is built from 17 residues. Deletions cut 0 bases from V and 6 bases from J, with 18 bases between.